This T cell receptor beta chain was profiled in a study of T cells expressing NK-cell markers. Study-wide findings and caveats: Of the CD8+ T cells in about 6 donors, roughly 1.0-7.0% belonged to dominant NKG2C+ clonotypes.

Comment on this clonotype: Its target is not known.

TCRdb processed the 5' RACE reads again and assigns one entry to each CDR3 protein, with no DNA. In all, the sample yields some 440,000 distinct CDR3 sequences. Germline V gene sequence: CDR1 DFQATT, CDR2 SNEGSKA (reference sequence). CDR3 length: 16 residues. The sequence was obtained from a woman between 45 and 60 years old in good health. Material for sequencing was blood T cells: a sorted CD56 or NKG2C T cell subset, CD4+ or CD8+ T cells, or bulk PBMC T cells (not recorded which). V and J are TRBV20-1 and TRBJ2-3. The CDR3 is CSARDIPALGTDTQYF.